Listed below are T cell receptor beta chains from one sample, sequenced in a study of metastatic and nonmetastatic thyroid tumors. TCRdb re-called the PCR reads via MiXCR. The sample has several thousand clones; less than 30% are singletons. Specimen: tumor tissue. These receptors were collected from a female donor with papillary thyroid cancer or a benign thyroid nodule (not recorded which). Some clones in this sample may be carry-over from other donors' samples. CDR3s include the opening cysteine and the closing phenylalanine or tryptophan. The order of the fields is V gene, D gene, J gene, clone size, CDR3 DNA, CDR3 protein. A D gene is named only where the DNA matches it firmly. Not all rows give a size; the values are once, few, many and, for expanded clones, a class.

>TRBV7-8|-|TRBJ1-2|-
TGTGCCAGCAGCTTAGACAACGCCGAGGCGAGTGGCTACACCTTC
CASSLDNAEASGYTF
>TRBV20-1|-|TRBJ1-2|-
TGCAGTGCTAGAGACTTCAGGGATAGGGGCTACACCTTC
CSARDFRDRGYTF
>TRBV20-1|TRBD2|TRBJ2-3|many
TGCAGTGCCCCGAACCCCGGACTAGCGGGAGGACCTGGGGGCACAGATACGCAGTATTTT
CSAPNPGLAGGPGGTDTQYF
>TRBV6-5|-|TRBJ2-7|-
TGTGCCAGCATTAGGAAACAGGACTACTACGAGCAGTACTTC
CASIRKQDYYEQYF
>TRBV20-1|-|TRBJ2-7|once
TGCAGTGCTAGAACTAACGGGGTAACCTACGAGCAGTACTTC
CSARTNGVTYEQYF
>TRBV29-1|TRBD2|TRBJ2-3|few
TGCAGCGTTGAAGATCCTCCAGGACTAGTTGCTCAGTATTTT
CSVEDPPGLVAQYF
>TRBV15|TRBD1|TRBJ1-4|many
TGTGCCACCAGCAGATTACAGGGGGCTAATGAAAAACTGTTTTTT
CATSRLQGANEKLFF
>TRBV5-4|TRBD2|TRBJ2-7|medium-sized
TGTGCCAGCAGCCTTCCTAGCGGGAAGAGGCCCTACGAGCAGTACTTC
CASSLPSGKRPYEQYF
>TRBV28|-|TRBJ1-6|many
TGTGCCAGCAACAGTCTGCCCTATAATTCACCCCTCCACTTT
CASNSLPYNSPLHF
>TRBV10-3|-|TRBJ2-6|-
TGTGCCATCAGTACCCGTAGGACGGACTTTCGAGGGGGGGCCAACGTCCTGACTTTC
CAISTRRTDFRGGANVLTF
>TRBV3-1|-|TRBJ2-3|medium-sized
TGTGCCAGCAGCCAAGAATTCCCGGGAGCGCGAGATACGCAGTATTTT
CASSQEFPGARDTQYF
>TRBV2|-|TRBJ2-5|many
TGTGCCAGCAGTTACGCAGGTCAGGGGGAGACCCAGTACTTC
CASSYAGQGETQYF
>TRBV20-1|-|TRBJ1-1|-
TGCAGTTCTACCTCACAGGGTGTGGGGGTGAACACTGTTGCTTTCTTT
CSSTSQGVGVNTVAFF
>TRBV7-8|TRBD2|TRBJ2-7|medium-sized
TGTGCCAGCAACCCGTCTAGCGGGAGTTTTTACGAGCAGTACTTC
CASNPSSGSFYEQYF
>TRBV20-1|-|TRBJ2-3|-
TGCAGTGCCTCCGGAGGGTTTAGCACAGATACGCAGTATTTT
CSASGGFSTDTQYF
>TRBV6-5|TRBD1|TRBJ2-7|-
TGTGCCACCGGACAGGGATACGAGCAGTACTTC
CATGQGYEQYF
>TRBV4-1|-|TRBJ1-5|-
TGCGCCAGCAGCCCCTACCTGGCTGGGACGGGCAATCAGCCCCAGCATTTT
CASSPYLAGTGNQPQHF
>TRBV18|TRBD1|TRBJ1-1|many
TGTGCCAGCTCACCACCGGGTCAGGGGGTAGCTTTCTTT
CASSPPGQGVAFF
>TRBV20-1|-|TRBJ2-2|medium-sized
TGCAGTGCTAGACCACAGGTCTTGATCGGGGAGCTGTTTTTT
CSARPQVLIGELFF
>TRBV5-1|TRBD1|TRBJ2-3|-
TGCGCCAGTACAAGGGACAGCAGCACAGATACGCAGTATTTT
CASTRDSSTDTQYF
>TRBV5-1|TRBD2|TRBJ2-2|many
TGCGCCAGCAGCTCCACTAGCGGGGCGAACACCGGGGAGCTGTTTTTT
CASSSTSGANTGELFF
>TRBV11-2|TRBD2|TRBJ2-3|-
TGTGCCAGCAGCTTGGGGGGGACTGCCGGGTCGTCGGATACGCAGTATTTT
CASSLGGTAGSSDTQYF
>TRBV6-1|-|TRBJ1-1|few
TGTGCCAGCAAACGCGGGGGGACTGAAGCTTTCTTT
CASKRGGTEAFF
>TRBV7-2|-|TRBJ1-3|large
TGTGCCAGCAGCCCGAACACCGGCCGGGGAAACACCATATATTTT
CASSPNTGRGNTIYF
>TRBV5-8|-|TRBJ2-5|many
TGTGCCAGCAGCCTAGGGGGAGGACAAGAGACCCAGTACTTC
CASSLGGGQETQYF
>TRBV19|TRBD2|TRBJ2-1|-
TGTGCCAGTACTCCACTAGCGTTTCAGTCCTACAATGAGCAGTTCTTC
CASTPLAFQSYNEQFF
>TRBV4-1|-|TRBJ1-5|medium-sized
TGCGCCAGCAGCCAAGAGTATGGCTATAGCAATCAGCCCCAGCATTTT
CASSQEYGYSNQPQHF
>TRBV7-2|TRBD1|TRBJ2-7|-
TGTGCCAGCAGCTTAGGGGGACAGGGAAACGAGCAGTACTTC
CASSLGGQGNEQYF
>TRBV20-1|-|TRBJ2-7|medium-sized
TGCAGTGCTAGCATCCCTCTGGCGGGACTCGACGAGCAGTACTTC
CSASIPLAGLDEQYF
>TRBV6-5|TRBD2|TRBJ2-7|medium-sized
TGTGCCAGCAGTTACTTCGGGACTAGGGGCTACGAGCAGTACTTC
CASSYFGTRGYEQYF
>TRBV20-1|-|TRBJ2-3|once
TGCAGTGACGCGCGGAGGGGGAAGTATTTT
CSDARRGKYF
>TRBV19|TRBD2|TRBJ2-1|-
TGTGCCAGTAGTCTAAGCCTGACTAGCGGGATACCGCTTGGGCAGTTCTTC
CASSLSLTSGIPLGQFF
>TRBV6-2/TRBV6-3|-|TRBJ2-7|-
TGTGCCAGCAGTTCCCCGGGGTCCGGCAGACTGGGGTCCTACGAGCAGTACTTC
CASSSPGSGRLGSYEQYF
>TRBV6-5|-|TRBJ1-4|few
TGTGCCAGCAGTTACGTCAGGGCAACTAATGAAAAACTGTTTTTT
CASSYVRATNEKLFF